These 12 T cell receptor beta chains came from one sample sequenced in a study of T cell changes during pregnancy in multiple sclerosis. Sequenced by immunoSEQ multiplex PCR; TCRdb stores in-frame clones only, minus some. The repertoire holds some 80,000 clones, with roughly 94% as singletons. The source was CD4+ T cells from peripheral blood mononuclear cells, collected after pregnancy. Receptor source: a female donor with multiple sclerosis, enrolled in a pregnancy study.

This clone occurred a few times. The chain combines TRBV13 with TRBJ2-5; maybe TRBD1 (6 bases). CDR3 length equals 14 residues. Trimming took off 5 bases at V and 7 bases at J, with 17 bases between the two ends. Per germline, CDR1 PRHDT and CDR2 FYEKMQ (reference sequence). CDR3 loop: CASSRLDSSGTQYF. The CDR3 DNA is TGTGCCAGCAGCAGACTGGACAGTTCAGGGACCCAGTACTTC.

Points on this clone: Sequence at one end of the junction differs from germline and may be a read error. The chain recombines TRBV7-7 with TRBJ2-1; 13 bases are a match to TRBD2. The CDR3 has 15 amino acids. CDR1 is SSHAT and CDR2 is FNYEAQ in the germline V gene (reference sequence). The DNA of the CDR3 is TGTGCTAGCAGCGCCGGGACTAGCGGGAACCATGAGCAGTTCTTC. It yields the protein CASSAGTSGNHEQFF.

The rearrangement links TRBV4-1 to TRBJ2-5, with unresolved D. CDR3 length: 15 amino acids. The germline V gene encodes CDR1 MGHRA and CDR2 YSYEKL. V was trimmed by 0 bases and J by 0 bases, leaving 8 bases between them. The CDR3 bases are TGCGCCAGCAGCCAAGATCCACAGTACCAAGAGACCCAGTACTTC. It specifies CASSQDPQYQETQYF.

The chain uses TRBV6-6 and TRBJ2-7; TRBD2 aligns across 11 bases. The V gene's germline CDR1 is MNHNY and CDR2 SVGAGI (reference sequence). There are 14 residues in the CDR3. V lost 5 bases and J lost 4; bases outside the gene matches: 4. As DNA, the CDR3 is TGTGCCAGCAGTCAACTAGCGGGAGCTTACGAGCAGTACTTC. Amino acids: CASSQLAGAYEQYF.

The chain couples TRBV5-4 to TRBJ2-7, with 12 positions matching TRBD2. Germline trimming cut 0 bases from V and 3 bases from J; bases unmatched to any gene: 4. Germline CDR1 is SGHNT and CDR2 is YYREEE (reference sequence). The CDR3 totals 16 residues. The CDR3, as DNA: TGTGCCAGCAGCTTGGGTGGGACTAGCGGGCTCTACGAGCAGTACTTC. Amino acid sequence: CASSLGGTSGLYEQYF.

This chain links TRBV13 with TRBJ2-7; 8 bases align to TRBD1. The ends lost 5 bases at V and 3 bases at J; junction bases unmatched: 12. The CDR3 sequence is 16 residues long. Per the germline V gene, CDR1 is PRHDT and CDR2 is FYEKMQ (reference sequence). As DNA, the CDR3 is TGTGCCAGCAGCCACAGACAGGGGAACGCAGACTACGAGCAGTACTTC. Translating gives CASSHRQGNADYEQYF.

Only one count was recorded for this clone. This chain uses TRBV19 with TRBJ2-1; tentatively, D is TRBD1 (6 bases). The CDR3 sequence is 12 residues long. The germline V gene encodes CDR1 LNHDA and CDR2 SQIVND (reference sequence). The V gene lost 4 bases and the J gene lost 9 bases, with 10 bases spanning the gap. For the CDR3, the DNA is TGTGCCAGTAGTAACCTCAGGGGTGAGCAGTTCTTC. As protein: CASSNLRGEQFF. Full variable domain (outside the CDR3, taken from reference TRBV19 and TRBJ2-1): DGGITQSPKYLFRKEGQNVTLSCEQNLNHDAMYWYRQDPGQGLRLIYYSQIVNDFQKGDIAEGYSVSREKKESFPLTVTSAQKNPTAFYLCASSNLRGEQFFGPGTRLTVL.

The CDR3 spells CASSLTGSWYGYTF. In DNA, the CDR3 is TGTGCCAGCAGTTTAACAGGATCATGGTATGGCTACACCTTC. The chain links TRBV6-6 to TRBJ1-2; D perhaps matches TRBD1 (5 bases). The CDR3 length is 14 residues. CDR1 and CDR2 (germline): MNHNY, SVGAGI (reference sequence). V shed 4 bases and J shed 5 bases, with 14 bases lying between them.

This clone has just one count. The chain links TRBV9 to TRBJ2-5, with D possibly TRBD2 on 6 matching bases. The CDR3 loop spans 13 amino acids. V was pared by 4 bases and J by 4 bases, with 11 bases between. Germline loops: CDR1 SGDLS, CDR2 YYNGEE. The CDR3 DNA sequence: TGTGCCAGCAGCCCGGGGACTCGAGAGACCCAGTACTTC. It encodes CASSPGTRETQYF.

The CDR3 is CASSLGQGAYGYTF. CDR3 DNA: TGTGCCAGCAGCTTAGGCCAGGGTGCCTATGGCTACACCTTC. V and J are TRBV11-2 and TRBJ1-2; D is possibly TRBD1 (5 bases). The germline CDR1 and CDR2 sequences are SGHAT and FQNNGV. This CDR3 comprises 14 residues. With 1 base removed from V and 4 bases from J, the gap between germline ends came to 10 bases.

V gene TRBV6-5 combines with J gene TRBJ2-7; 10 bases fit TRBD1. V was pared by 0 bases and J by 2 bases, with 1 base of the junction left unmatched. The germline V gene has CDR1 MNHEY and CDR2 SVGAGI. There are 15 residues in the CDR3. The CDR3 is CASSYSGQGTYEQYF. In DNA form, the CDR3 reads TGTGCCAGCAGTTACTCGGGACAGGGGACCTACGAGCAGTACTTC.

The genes are TRBV5-1 and TRBJ2-1; D remains ambiguous. CDR3 length equals 17 residues. Germline lookup yields CDR1 SGHRS and CDR2 YFSETQ. The V end lost 1 base, the J end lost 0 bases, and 14 bases lay between the germline ends. CDR3 coding DNA: TGCGCCAGCAGCTTGTTTGATGGCGGCAGCTCCTACAATGAGCAGTTCTTC. Translated: CASSLFDGGSSYNEQFF.